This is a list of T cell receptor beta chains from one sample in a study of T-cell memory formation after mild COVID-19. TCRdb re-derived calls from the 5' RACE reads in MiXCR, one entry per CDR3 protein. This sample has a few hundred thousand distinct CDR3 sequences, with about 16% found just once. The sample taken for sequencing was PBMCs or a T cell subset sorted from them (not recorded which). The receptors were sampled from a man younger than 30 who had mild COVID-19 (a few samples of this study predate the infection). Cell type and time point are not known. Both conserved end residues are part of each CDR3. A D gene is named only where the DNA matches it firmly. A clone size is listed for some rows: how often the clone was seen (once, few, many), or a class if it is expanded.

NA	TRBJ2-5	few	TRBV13	CASSPIGFRETQYF	TGTGCCAGCAGCCCCATTGGATTCCGAGAGACCCAGTACTTC
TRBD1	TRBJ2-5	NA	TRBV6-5	CASSSGQGRKTQYF	TGTGCCAGCAGTTCCGGACAGGGTCGGAAGACCCAGTACTTC
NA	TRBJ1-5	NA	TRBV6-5	CASRPGRGLQPQHF	TGTGCCAGCAGACCGGGACGGGGGCTTCAGCCCCAGCATTTT
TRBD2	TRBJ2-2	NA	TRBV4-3	CASSPGGGRAGELFF	TGCGCCAGCAGCCCTGGCGGGGGTAGAGCCGGGGAGCTGTTTTTT
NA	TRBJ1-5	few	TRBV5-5	CASSLAIGDYSNQPQHF	TGTGCCAGCAGCTTAGCGATTGGGGATTACAGCAATCAGCCCCAGCATTTT
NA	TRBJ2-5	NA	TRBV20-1	CSAHRTETQYF	TGCAGTGCTCACCGCACGGAGACCCAGTACTTC
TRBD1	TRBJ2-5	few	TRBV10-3	CASSGTGMETQYF	TGTGCCAGCTCCGGGACAGGGATGGAGACCCAGTACTTC
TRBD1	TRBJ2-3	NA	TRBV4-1	CASSQRQGYTDTQYF	TGCGCCAGCAGCCAACGACAGGGGTACACAGATACGCAGTATTTT
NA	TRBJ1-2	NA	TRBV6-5	CASSFRAPANYGYTF	TGTGCCAGCAGTTTTAGGGCCCCTGCTAACTATGGCTACACCTTC
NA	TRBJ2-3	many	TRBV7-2	CASSLRGGDTQYF	TGTGCCAGCAGCTTACGAGGCGGCGATACGCAGTATTTT
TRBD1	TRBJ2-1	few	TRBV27	CARPPTGRNNEQFF	TGTGCCAGACCTCCGACAGGGAGAAACAATGAGCAGTTCTTC
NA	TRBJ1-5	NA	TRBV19	CASHPVGGGLQPQHF	TGTGCCAGTCACCCCGTGGGGGGAGGTTTACAGCCCCAGCATTTT
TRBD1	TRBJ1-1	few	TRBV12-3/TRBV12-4	CASSPGQTTEAFF	TGTGCCAGCAGTCCGGGACAGACCACTGAAGCTTTCTTT
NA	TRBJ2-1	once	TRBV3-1	CASSQDVGGDEQLF	TGTGCCAGCAGCCAAGATGTGGGAGGCGATGAGCAGTTATTC
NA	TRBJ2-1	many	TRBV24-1	CATSDRGARSYNEQFF	TGTGCCACCAGTGACCGGGGAGCCAGGTCCTACAATGAGCAGTTCTTC
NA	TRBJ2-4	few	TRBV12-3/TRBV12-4	CASSEGPAKNIQYF	TGTGCCTCCTCGGAGGGGCCCGCCAAAAACATTCAGTACTTC
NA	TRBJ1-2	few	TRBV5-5	CASSLVPESQSAYGYTF	TGTGCCAGCAGCTTGGTCCCCGAAAGCCAGTCTGCCTATGGCTACACCTTC
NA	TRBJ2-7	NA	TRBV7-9	CASSLAGGPRSSYEQYF	TGTGCCAGCAGCTTGGCGGGCGGGCCGAGGAGCTCCTACGAGCAGTACTTC
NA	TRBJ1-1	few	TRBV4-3	CASSQDLGDTEAFF	TGCGCCAGCAGCCAAGATCTCGGGGACACTGAAGCTTTCTTT
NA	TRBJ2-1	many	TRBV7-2	CASSPAGDSYNEQFF	TGTGCCAGCAGCCCAGCAGGAGACAGCTACAATGAGCAGTTCTTC
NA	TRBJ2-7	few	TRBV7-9	CATRGRTYEQYF	TGTGCCACTAGGGGCAGGACCTACGAGCAGTACTTC
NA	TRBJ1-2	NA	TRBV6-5	CASSYSPWHEGYTF	TGTGCCAGCAGTTACTCTCCATGGCATGAGGGCTACACCTTC
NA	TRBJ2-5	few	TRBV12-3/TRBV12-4	CASSPPGVGETQYF	TGTGCCAGCAGTCCCCCAGGGGTGGGGGAGACCCAGTACTTC
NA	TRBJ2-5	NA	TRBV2	CASGEASWGETQYF	TGTGCCAGCGGTGAGGCTAGTTGGGGAGAGACCCAGTACTTC